Sequencing of this TCR beta chain was carried out in a study of T cells after yellow fever vaccination. Study information: Fractions of limited cellularity were prepared by means of SMART-Seq v4 Ultra Low Input.

TCRdb fed the 5' RACE reads into MiXCR, producing one record per CDR3 protein. This table has approximately 510,000 distinct CDR3 sequences, roughly a fifth appearing once. This CDR3 comprises 13 residues. V lost 0 bases, J lost 4 bases, and 7 bases lay in between. The germline gives CDR1 SGDLS, CDR2 YYNGEE. The material was PBMCs, obtained 21 days after the first yellow fever vaccination. The sequence was collected from a man between 18 and 29 years old who received the YFV17D yellow fever vaccine. This chain joins TRBV9 and TRBJ1-1, with no clear D. The DNA for the CDR3 is TGTGCCAGCAGCGTAGAAGGCGGCACTGAAGCTTTCTTT. Its translation: CASSVEGGTEAFF.